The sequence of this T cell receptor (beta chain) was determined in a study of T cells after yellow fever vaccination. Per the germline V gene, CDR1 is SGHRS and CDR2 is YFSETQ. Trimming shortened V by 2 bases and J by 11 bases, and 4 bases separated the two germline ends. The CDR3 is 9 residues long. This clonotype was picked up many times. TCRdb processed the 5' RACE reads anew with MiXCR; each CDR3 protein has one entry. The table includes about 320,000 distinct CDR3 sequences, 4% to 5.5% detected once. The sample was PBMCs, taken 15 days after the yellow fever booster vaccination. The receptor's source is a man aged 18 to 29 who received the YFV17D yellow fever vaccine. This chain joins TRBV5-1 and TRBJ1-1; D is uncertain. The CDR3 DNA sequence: TGCGCCAGCAGCTTTCGCGCTTTCTTT. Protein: CASSFRAFF.